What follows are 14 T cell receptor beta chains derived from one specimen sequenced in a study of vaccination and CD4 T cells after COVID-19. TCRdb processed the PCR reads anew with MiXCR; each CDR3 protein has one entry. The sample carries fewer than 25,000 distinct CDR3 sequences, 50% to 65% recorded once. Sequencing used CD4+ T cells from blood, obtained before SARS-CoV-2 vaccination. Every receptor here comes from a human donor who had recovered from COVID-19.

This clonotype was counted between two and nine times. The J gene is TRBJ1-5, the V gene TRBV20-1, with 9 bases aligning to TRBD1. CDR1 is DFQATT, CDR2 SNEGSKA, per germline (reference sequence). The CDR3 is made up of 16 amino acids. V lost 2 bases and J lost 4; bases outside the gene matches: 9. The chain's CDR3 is CSARREDRGVNQPQHF. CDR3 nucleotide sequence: TGCAGTGCTAGACGCGAGGACAGGGGAGTTAATCAGCCCCAGCATTTT.

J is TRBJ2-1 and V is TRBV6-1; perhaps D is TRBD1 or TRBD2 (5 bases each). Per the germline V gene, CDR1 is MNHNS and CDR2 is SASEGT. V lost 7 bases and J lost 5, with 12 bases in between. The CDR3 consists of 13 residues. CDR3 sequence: CASMGPRNNEQFF. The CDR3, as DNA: TGTGCCAGCATGGGACCAAGAAACAATGAGCAGTTCTTC.

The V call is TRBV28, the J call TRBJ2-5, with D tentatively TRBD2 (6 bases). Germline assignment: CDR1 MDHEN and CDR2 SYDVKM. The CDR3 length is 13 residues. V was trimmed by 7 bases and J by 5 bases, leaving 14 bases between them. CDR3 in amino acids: CASTPSAGETQYF. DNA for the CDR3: TGTGCCAGCACTCCATCCGCGGGGGAGACCCAGTACTTC.

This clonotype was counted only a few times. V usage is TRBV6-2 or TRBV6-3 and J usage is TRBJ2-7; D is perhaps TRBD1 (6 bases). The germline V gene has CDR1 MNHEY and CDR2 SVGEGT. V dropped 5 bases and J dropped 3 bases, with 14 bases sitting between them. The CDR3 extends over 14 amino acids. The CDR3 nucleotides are TGTGCCAGCAGTCAACAGGGTGCAATCTACGAGCAGTACTTC. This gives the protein CASSQQGAIYEQYF.

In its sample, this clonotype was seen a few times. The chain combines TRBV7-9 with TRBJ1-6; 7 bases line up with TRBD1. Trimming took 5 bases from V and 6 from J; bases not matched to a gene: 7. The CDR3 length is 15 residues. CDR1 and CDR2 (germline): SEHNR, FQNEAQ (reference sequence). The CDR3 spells CASSTVTGANSPLHF. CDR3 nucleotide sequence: TGTGCCAGCAGCACAGTAACAGGGGCTAATTCACCCCTCCACTTT.

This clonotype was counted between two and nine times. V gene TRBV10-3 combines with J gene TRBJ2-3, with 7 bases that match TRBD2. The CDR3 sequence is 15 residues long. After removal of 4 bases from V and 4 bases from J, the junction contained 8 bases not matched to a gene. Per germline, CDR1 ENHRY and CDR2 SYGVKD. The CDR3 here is CAISGGTTGADTQYF. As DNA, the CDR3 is TGTGCCATCAGTGGCGGGACTACCGGGGCAGATACGCAGTATTTT.

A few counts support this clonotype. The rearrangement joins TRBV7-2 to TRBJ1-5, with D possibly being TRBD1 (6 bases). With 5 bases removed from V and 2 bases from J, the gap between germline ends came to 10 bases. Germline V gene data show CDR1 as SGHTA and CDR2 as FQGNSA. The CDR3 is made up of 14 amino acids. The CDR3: CASSRDTRNQPQHF. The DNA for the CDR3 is TGTGCCAGCAGCCGGGACACTCGCAATCAGCCCCAGCATTTT.

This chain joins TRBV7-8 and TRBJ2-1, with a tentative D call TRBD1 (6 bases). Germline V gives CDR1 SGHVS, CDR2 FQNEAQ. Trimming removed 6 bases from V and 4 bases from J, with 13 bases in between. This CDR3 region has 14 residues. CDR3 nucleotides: TGTGCCAGCAGACGGCAGGGGCTGTACAATGAGCAGTTCTTC. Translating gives CASRRQGLYNEQFF.

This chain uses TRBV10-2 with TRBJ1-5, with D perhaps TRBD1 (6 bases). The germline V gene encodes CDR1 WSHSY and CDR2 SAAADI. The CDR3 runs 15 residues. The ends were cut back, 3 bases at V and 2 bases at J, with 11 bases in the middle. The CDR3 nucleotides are TGCGCCAGCAGTGATCACAGGGTCGGCAATCAGCCCCAGCATTTT. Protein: CASSDHRVGNQPQHF.

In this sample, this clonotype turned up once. The CDR3 here is CASSLAIRYNEQFF. In DNA, the CDR3 is TGTGCCAGCAGCTTAGCGATTCGGTATAATGAGCAGTTCTTC. J is TRBJ2-1 and V is TRBV7-2; D gene unclear. This CDR3 comprises 14 residues. V was pared by 0 bases and J by 7 bases, with 10 bases between. Germline V CDR1 and CDR2: SGHTA, FQGNSA.

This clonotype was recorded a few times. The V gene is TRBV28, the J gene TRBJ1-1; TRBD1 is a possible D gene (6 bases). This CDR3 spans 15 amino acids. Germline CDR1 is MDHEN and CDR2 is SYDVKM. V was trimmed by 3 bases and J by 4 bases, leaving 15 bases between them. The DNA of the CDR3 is TGTGCCAGCAGTTTGACCCCCGGGGGCGGCACTGAAGCTTTCTTT. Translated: CASSLTPGGGTEAFF.

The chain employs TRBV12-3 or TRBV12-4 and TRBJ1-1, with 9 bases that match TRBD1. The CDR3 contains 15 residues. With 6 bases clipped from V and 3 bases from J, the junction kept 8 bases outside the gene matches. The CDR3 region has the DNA TGTGCCAGCAGCCCTCCGGGACAGGGAGACACTGAAGCTTTCTTT. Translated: CASSPPGQGDTEAFF.

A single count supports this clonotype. The CDR3 bases are TGTGCCAGCAACTCTGAGCCTCTCTACAATGAGCAGTTCTTC. It specifies CASNSEPLYNEQFF. The V call is TRBV28, the J call TRBJ2-1; unclear D gene. Germline V lookup: CDR1 MDHEN, CDR2 SYDVKM. Deletions cut 7 bases from V and 3 bases from J, with 13 bases between. The CDR3 is made up of 14 amino acids.

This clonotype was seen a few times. DNA for the CDR3: TGTGCCAGCAGTTACTCGGCGGGAGGAAGGTCGGACACCGGGGAGCTGTTTTTT. As protein: CASSYSAGGRSDTGELFF. The V gene is TRBV6-5, the J gene TRBJ2-2; 8 bases are a match to TRBD2. The V and J ends lost 0 bases and 3 bases, in that order; junction bases with no gene match: 9. Germline assignment: CDR1 MNHEY and CDR2 SVGAGI. This CDR3 region has 18 residues.